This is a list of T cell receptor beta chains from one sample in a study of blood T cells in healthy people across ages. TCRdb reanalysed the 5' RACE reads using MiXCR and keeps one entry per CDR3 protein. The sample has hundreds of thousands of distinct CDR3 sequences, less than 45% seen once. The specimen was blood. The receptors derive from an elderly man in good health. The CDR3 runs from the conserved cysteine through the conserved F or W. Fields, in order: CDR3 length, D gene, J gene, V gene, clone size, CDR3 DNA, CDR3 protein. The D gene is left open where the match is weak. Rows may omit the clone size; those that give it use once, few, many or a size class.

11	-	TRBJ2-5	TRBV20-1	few	TGCAGTGTCTGGGTCCAAGAGACCCAGTACTTC	CSVWVQETQYF
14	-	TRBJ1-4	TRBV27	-	TGTGCCAGCAGTTTCGTCCCGGGACACGGAAAACTGTTTTTT	CASSFVPGHGKLFF
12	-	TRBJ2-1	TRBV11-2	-	TGTGCCAGCAGCTTAGGCCACGGGGAGCAGTTCTTC	CASSLGHGEQFF
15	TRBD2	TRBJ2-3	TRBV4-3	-	TGCGCCAGCAGCCCCAGTAGCGGGACCACAGATACGCAGTATTTT	CASSPSSGTTDTQYF
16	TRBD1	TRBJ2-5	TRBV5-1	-	TGCGCCAGCAGCTTAAACGGTCAGGGGGAAGGAGGGACCCAGTACTTC	CASSLNGQGEGGTQYF
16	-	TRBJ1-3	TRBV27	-	TGTGCCAGCAGTTCACACACAGGGATGGATCGAAACACCATATATTTT	CASSSHTGMDRNTIYF
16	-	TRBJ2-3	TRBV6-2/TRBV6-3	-	TGTGCCAGCAGTAAGGGGGGGTCAACCGGAACAGATACGCAGTATTTT	CASSKGGSTGTDTQYF
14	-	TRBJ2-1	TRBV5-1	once	TGCGCCAGCAGCTTGAGGGGTTGGGGCAATGAGCAGTTCTTC	CASSLRGWGNEQFF
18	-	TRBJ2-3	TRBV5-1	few	TGCGCCAGCAGCCCTGAGGGTAGGAGGGGGATCGGCACAGATACGCAGTATTTT	CASSPEGRRGIGTDTQYF
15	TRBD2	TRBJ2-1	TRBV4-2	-	TGTGCCAGCAGCCCCCCGGGCGGGAGGGACAATGAGCAGTTCTTC	CASSPPGGRDNEQFF
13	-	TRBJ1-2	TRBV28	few	TGTGCCAGCAGTTTAGGGGGATACGTTGGCTACACCTTC	CASSLGGYVGYTF
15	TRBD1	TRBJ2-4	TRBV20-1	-	TGCAGTGCAGCGGCGGACAGGGTAGCCAAAAACATTCAGTACTTC	CSAAADRVAKNIQYF
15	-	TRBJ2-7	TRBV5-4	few	TGTGCCAGCAGCCCCGGACCTACTAGTTCCTACGAGCAGTACTTC	CASSPGPTSSYEQYF
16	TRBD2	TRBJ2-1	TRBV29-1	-	TGCAGCGTTGAGTTGTCTAGCGGAGGAAACTACAATGAGCAGTTCTTC	CSVELSSGGNYNEQFF
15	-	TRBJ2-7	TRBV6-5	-	TGTGCCAGCAGTTACGACAGGCCGAATCCCTACGAGCAGTACTTC	CASSYDRPNPYEQYF
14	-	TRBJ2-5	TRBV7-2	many	TGTGCCAGCAGCTTTGGGGGGCAACGGGAGACCCAGTACTTC	CASSFGGQRETQYF